Presented here are 3 T cell receptor beta chains from one specimen sequenced in a study of neurological immune-mediated disorders. TCRdb re-called the 5' RACE reads with MiXCR, one entry per CDR3 protein. The table lists around 70,000 distinct CDR3 sequences, around 5.2% of them singletons. Sequencing was done on a sample of PBMCs. The source of these receptors is a young woman with multiple sclerosis.

This clonotype has ten or more counts. The rearrangement links TRBV30 to TRBJ2-7; 8 nucleotides agree with TRBD1. Germline CDR1 reads GTSNPN; CDR2 reads SVGIG (reference sequence). The CDR3 sequence is 13 residues long. V trimming: 1 base; J trimming: 1 base; junction bases outside the gene matches: 0. In DNA form, the CDR3 reads TGTGCCTGGAGTGGGGACAGGTCCTACGAGCAGTACTTC. This codes for CAWSGDRSYEQYF.

The sample holds a few counts of this clonotype. The chain is built from TRBV11-2 and TRBJ2-7; maybe TRBD2 (6 bases). Germline-derived CDR1 and CDR2 are SGHAT and FQNNGV. There are 14 residues in the CDR3. Between the trimmed V and J ends, which lost 3 bases and 0 bases, there was a span of 9 bases. CDR3 in amino acids: CASSFGGTSYEQYF. The CDR3 nucleotides read TGTGCCAGCAGCTTCGGAGGGACCTCCTACGAGCAGTACTTC.

This clonotype came up many times. The chain is built from TRBV6-6 and TRBJ1-3; D not resolved. CDR1 is MNHNY and CDR2 is SVGAGI in the germline V gene (reference sequence). Trimming removed 6 bases at V and 1 base at J, with 13 bases between. The CDR3 totals 15 residues. For the CDR3, the DNA is TGTGCCAGCAGCCCCCCGGGAGGGTCTGGAAACACCATATATTTT. Translation: CASSPPGGSGNTIYF.